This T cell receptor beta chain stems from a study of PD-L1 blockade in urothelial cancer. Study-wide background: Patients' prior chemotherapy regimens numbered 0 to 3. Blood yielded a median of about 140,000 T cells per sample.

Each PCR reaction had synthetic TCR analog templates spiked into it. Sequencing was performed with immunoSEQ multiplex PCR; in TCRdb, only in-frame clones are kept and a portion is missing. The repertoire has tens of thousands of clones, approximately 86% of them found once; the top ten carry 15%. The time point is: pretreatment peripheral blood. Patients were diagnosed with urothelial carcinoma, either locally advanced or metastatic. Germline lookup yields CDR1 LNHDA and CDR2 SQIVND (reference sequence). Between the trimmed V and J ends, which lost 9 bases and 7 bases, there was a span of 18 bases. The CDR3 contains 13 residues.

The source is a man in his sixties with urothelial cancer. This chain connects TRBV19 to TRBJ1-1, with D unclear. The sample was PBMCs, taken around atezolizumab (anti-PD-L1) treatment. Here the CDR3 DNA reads TGTGCCAGCAGCACTAGAACGGGAATTGAAGCTTTCTTT. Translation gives CASSTRTGIEAFF.